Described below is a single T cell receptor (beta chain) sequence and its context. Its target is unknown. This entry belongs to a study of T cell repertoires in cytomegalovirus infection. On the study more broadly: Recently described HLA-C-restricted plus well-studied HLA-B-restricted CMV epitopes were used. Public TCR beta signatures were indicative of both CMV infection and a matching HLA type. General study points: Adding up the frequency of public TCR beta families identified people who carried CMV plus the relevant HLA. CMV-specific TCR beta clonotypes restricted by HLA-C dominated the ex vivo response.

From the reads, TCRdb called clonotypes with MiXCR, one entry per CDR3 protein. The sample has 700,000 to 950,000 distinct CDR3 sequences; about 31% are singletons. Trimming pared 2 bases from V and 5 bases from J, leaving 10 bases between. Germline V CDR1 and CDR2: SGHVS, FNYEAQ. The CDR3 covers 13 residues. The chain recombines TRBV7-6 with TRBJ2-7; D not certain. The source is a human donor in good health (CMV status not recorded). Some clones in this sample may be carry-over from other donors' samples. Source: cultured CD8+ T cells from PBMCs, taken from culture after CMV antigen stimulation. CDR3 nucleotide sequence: TGTGCCAGCAGCTTATTGGCTAGAGACGAGCAGTACGTC. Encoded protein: CASSLLARDEQYV.